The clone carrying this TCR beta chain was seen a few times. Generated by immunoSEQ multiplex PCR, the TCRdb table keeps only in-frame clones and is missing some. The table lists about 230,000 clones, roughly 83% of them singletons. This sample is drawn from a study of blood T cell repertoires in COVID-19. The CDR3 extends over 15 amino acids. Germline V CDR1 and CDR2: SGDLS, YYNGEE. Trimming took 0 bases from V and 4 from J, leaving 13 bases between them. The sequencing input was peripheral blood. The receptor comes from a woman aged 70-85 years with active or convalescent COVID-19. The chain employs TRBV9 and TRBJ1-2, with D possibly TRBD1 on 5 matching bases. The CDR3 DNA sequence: TGTGCCAGCAGCGTAGCTACGGGGGACGGCTATGGCTACACCTTC. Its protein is CASSVATGDGYGYTF. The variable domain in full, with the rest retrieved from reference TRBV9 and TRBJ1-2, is DSGVTQTPKHLITATGQRVTLRCSPRSGDLSVYWYQQSLDQGLQFLIQYYNGEERAKGNILERFSAQQFPDLHSELNLSSLELGDSALYFCASSVATGDGYGYTFGSGTRLTVV.